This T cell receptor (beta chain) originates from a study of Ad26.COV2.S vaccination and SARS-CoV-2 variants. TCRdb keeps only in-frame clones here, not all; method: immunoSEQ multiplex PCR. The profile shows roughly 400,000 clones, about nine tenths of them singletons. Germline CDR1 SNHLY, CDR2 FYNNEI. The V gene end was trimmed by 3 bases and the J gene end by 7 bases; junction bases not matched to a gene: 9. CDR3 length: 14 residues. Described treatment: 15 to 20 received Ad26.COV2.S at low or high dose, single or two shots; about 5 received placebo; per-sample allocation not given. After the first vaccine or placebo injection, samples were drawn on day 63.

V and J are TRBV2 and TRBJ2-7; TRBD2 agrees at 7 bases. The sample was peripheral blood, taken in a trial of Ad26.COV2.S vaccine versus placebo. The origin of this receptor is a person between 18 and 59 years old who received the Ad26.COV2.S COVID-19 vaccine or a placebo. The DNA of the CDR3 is TGTGCCAGCAGTGATGTCCCTAGGGGAGGGGAGCAGTACTTC. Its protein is CASSDVPRGGEQYF.